This T cell receptor beta chain was sequenced during a study of blood T cell repertoires in COVID-19 (dated by TCRdb to about 2020). Context from the whole study: Collaborator samples came from the United States, Italy and Spain and covered acute and convalescent phases of COVID-19. HLA class I and class II types, where available, came from metadata supplied by the sample provider rather than from assay-based typing. A de-identified subject ID, COVID-19 status, age in years and sex were almost always included in the sample metadata. Samples were obtained from the ongoing ImmuneRACE study (first 160 participants) and from approximately 1,200 subjects provided by 6 global collaborators. The prospective study material was composed of cDNA or gDNA derived from T cells, B-cell-depleted T cells, or PBMCs. Subjects who had been exposed to COVID-19, were actively infected with it, or had recovered from it provided the deeply sampled blood TCRbeta repertoires that made up the dataset. The repertoires were released in a freely available public database intended as a resource for research on the immune response to SARS-CoV-2. Points the paper makes about the study in general: Clinical and demographic metadata were provided uncurated, with the amount varying by source and participant.

Notes on this clone: Its antigen is currently not known. Base qualities are missing; no much larger clone stands one base away.

Collaborating institutions collected whole blood in K2EDTA tubes following their own protocols. For TCRbeta analysis, collaborators shipped samples as frozen whole blood, isolated PBMCs, or DNA extracted from either of those sample types. The germline V gene yields MDHEN for CDR1 and SYDVKM for CDR2. The germline ends are 16 bases apart after V is trimmed by 7 bases and J by 12 bases. The CDR3 holds 12 amino acids from the cysteine to the phenylalanine. Only the CDR3 region is kept as DNA, spanning 36 bases read in frame from base 1. TCRbeta CDR3 regions were amplified from genomic DNA using the immunoSEQ Assay, a bias-controlled multiplex PCR. On the authors' methods: Within the assay, amplification of reference gene primers was used to estimate how many nucleated cells each sample contained. To quantify the absolute abundance of each unique TCRbeta CDR3 rearrangement, sequence reads were collapsed and filtered. Productive Simpson clonality was computed per sample as the square root of Simpson's diversity index over productive rearrangements. Held by TCRdb, this immuneACCESS table contains in-frame sequences only and omits some clones. Under half of the omission traces to an unresolved V gene where checked; the cause of the rest is unknown. V, J and clone size are taken as reported in that table, and D and trimming were inferred from the DNA itself. Present in this sample are 220,000 or so clones, around three quarters of which were seen just once. The top ten clones comprise about 5.5% of the sample.

This receptor was identified in a woman in her seventies with acute or convalescent COVID-19. The V and J segments used are TRBV28 and TRBJ2-1, with TRBD2 tentatively as D gene (6 bases match). Material for sequencing was peripheral blood. The CDR3 region has the sequence CASTSSGVRQFF. The DNA sequence is given as TGTGCCAGCACTTCCTCGGGAGTACGGCAGTTCTTC.